The clone carrying this TCR beta chain was found once. The data originate from a study of blood T cell repertoires in COVID-19. Overall study: The study drew acute and convalescent COVID-19 samples from the United States, Italy and Spain.

This study enrolled people aged about 18 to 100 from about 24 US geographic areas. Self-reported history from a screening survey and questionnaire set each donor's cohort. Within 2 weeks before study entry, exposed participants met a COVID-19 case. Libraries were prepared by immunoSEQ multiplex PCR; TCRdb keeps only in-frame clonotypes and omits some of them. The table has approximately 300,000 clones, roughly 90% seen once. The length of the CDR3 is 12 residues. V was trimmed by 7 bases and J by 0 bases, leaving 9 bases between them. Germline V gene lookup returns CDR1 SQVTM and CDR2 ANQGSEA. V is TRBV29-1 and J is TRBJ2-5, with D tentatively TRBD1 (6 bases). This TCR derives from a woman aged 25 to 39 who had been exposed to COVID-19. Material for sequencing was PBMCs or T cells enriched from blood (not recorded which). This chain's CDR3 is CSGRTDQETQYF. As DNA, the CDR3 is TGCAGCGGCCGGACAGACCAAGAGACCCAGTACTTC. Together with reference TRBV29-1 and TRBJ2-5, the CDR3 gives the full variable domain: SAVISQKPSRDICQRGTSLTIQCQVDSQVTMMFWYRQQPGQSLTLIATANQGSEATYESGFVIDKFPISRPNLTFSTLTVSNMSPEDSSIYLCSGRTDQETQYFGPGTRLLVL.